This entry lists 5 T cell receptor beta chains sequenced from one sample in a study of cytomegalovirus exposure and HLA in healthy donors. The PCR made use of 60 Vbeta and 13 Jbeta primers. The data were produced by immunoSEQ multiplex PCR, yet TCRdb's version contains in-frame clones alone and is incomplete. The table has some 110,000 clones, around three quarters seen once. The sample taken for sequencing was PBMCs. The receptors come from a woman aged 18-29 years in good health and CMV-seropositive.

The V call is TRBV9, the J call TRBJ2-2; tentative D call: TRBD1 (6 bases). CDR1 and CDR2 from the germline V gene are SGDLS and YYNGEE. Trimming pared 4 bases from V and 1 base from J, leaving 11 bases between. The CDR3 runs to 15 residues. The CDR3 reads CASSLDRMNTGELFF. In DNA, the CDR3 is TGTGCCAGCAGCCTCGACAGGATGAACACCGGGGAGCTGTTTTTT.

This sequence joins TRBV4-1 and TRBJ2-3; 8 bases align to TRBD1. The CDR3 extends over 16 amino acids. V gave up 0 bases and J gave up 5 bases; unmatched junction bases: 7. Germline V gene lookup returns CDR1 MGHRA and CDR2 YSYEKL. The CDR3 DNA reads TGCGCCAGCAGCCAAGACAGGGGGCGGAGGCAAGATACGCAGTATTTT. As protein: CASSQDRGRRQDTQYF.

The chain uses TRBV2 and TRBJ2-1; 8 nucleotides line up with TRBD2. CDR3 length equals 14 residues. With 6 bases clipped from V and 9 bases from J, the junction kept 10 bases outside the gene matches. Germline lookup yields CDR1 SNHLY and CDR2 FYNNEI. CDR3 protein: CASRRGLVTIEQFF. In DNA form, the CDR3 reads TGTGCCAGCAGGAGGGGACTAGTCACAATTGAGCAGTTCTTC.

The chain employs TRBV6-5 and TRBJ2-3; perhaps TRBD1 as D (5 bases). V gave up 7 bases and J gave up 2 bases, with 13 bases separating them. Germline V gene data show CDR1 as MNHEY and CDR2 as SVGAGI. The CDR3 sequence is 14 residues long. The CDR3 coding sequence is TGTGCCAGCACGGTGGGGCTCCACACAGATACGCAGTATTTT. Amino acid sequence: CASTVGLHTDTQYF.

The CDR3 region is CASSVEYAGVLYNEQFF. The CDR3 DNA sequence: TGTGCCAGCAGCGTAGAGTATGCCGGGGTCCTCTACAATGAGCAGTTCTTC. V and J are TRBV9 and TRBJ2-1, with D maybe TRBD2 (5 bases). The V gene lost 0 bases and the J gene lost 3 bases, with 16 bases spanning the gap. Germline lookup yields CDR1 SGDLS and CDR2 YYNGEE. The CDR3 consists of 17 residues.